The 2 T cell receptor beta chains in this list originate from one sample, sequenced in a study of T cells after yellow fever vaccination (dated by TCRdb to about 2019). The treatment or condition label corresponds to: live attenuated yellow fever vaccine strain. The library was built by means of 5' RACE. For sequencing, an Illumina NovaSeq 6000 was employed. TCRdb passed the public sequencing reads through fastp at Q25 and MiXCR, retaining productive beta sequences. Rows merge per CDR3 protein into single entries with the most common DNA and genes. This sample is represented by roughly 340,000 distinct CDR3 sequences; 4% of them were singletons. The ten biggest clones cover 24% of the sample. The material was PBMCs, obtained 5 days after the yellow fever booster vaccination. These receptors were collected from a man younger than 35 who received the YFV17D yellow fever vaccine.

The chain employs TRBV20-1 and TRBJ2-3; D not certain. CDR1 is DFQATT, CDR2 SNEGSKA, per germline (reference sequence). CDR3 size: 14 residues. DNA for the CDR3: TGCACCCCAGCCTGGCGGCCTAGCACAGATACGCAGTATTTT. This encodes CTPAWRPSTDTQYF.

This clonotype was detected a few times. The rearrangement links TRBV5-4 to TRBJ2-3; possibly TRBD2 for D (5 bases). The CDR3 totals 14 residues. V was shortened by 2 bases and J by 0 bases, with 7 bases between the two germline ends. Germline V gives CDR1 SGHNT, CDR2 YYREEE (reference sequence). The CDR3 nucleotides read TGTGCCAGCAGCTTTAGGGAGAGCACAGATACGCAGTATTTT. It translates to CASSFRESTDTQYF.